Following are 21 T cell receptor beta chains from one sample sequenced in a study of blood T cell repertoires in COVID-19 (dated by TCRdb to the early 2020s). Libraries were constructed by the immunoSEQ multiplex PCR assay. The table comes from immuneACCESS by way of TCRdb, which keeps in-frame sequences with V and J called. Part of the clones is missing from these tables; in studies checked, under half for an unresolved V gene and the rest for unknown reasons. This sample gives about 95,000 clones in total; about 90% of them show up just once. The ten largest account for about a sixth of the sample. The sequenced sample was peripheral blood. These receptors originate from a human donor in a cohort sampled during active COVID-19.

This chain joins TRBV28 and TRBJ2-2; tentatively, D is TRBD2 (6 bases). The length of the CDR3 is 15 residues. V lost 8 bases and J lost 1, with 14 bases in between. The germline V gene encodes CDR1 MDHEN and CDR2 SYDVKM. The CDR3 DNA reads TGTGCCAGCCGATGGGGACTGGAGAACACCGGGGAGCTGTTTTTT. It is translated as CASRWGLENTGELFF. The full variable domain, in which reference TRBV28 and TRBJ2-2 provide the parts outside the CDR3, is DVKVTQSSRYLVKRTGEKVFLECVQDMDHENMFWYRQDPGLGLRLIYFSYDVKMKEKGDIPEGYSVSREKKERFSLILESASTNQTSMYLCASRWGLENTGELFFGEGSRLTVL.

DNA of the CDR3: TGCGCCAGCAGCCAAGGGACAGGGACCTACGAGCAGTACTTC. This codes for CASSQGTGTYEQYF. The chain has TRBV4-3 and TRBJ2-7; 8 positions agree with TRBD1. The CDR3 is made up of 14 amino acids. The germline V gene has CDR1 LGHNA and CDR2 YSLEER. V lost 1 base to trimming and J lost 2 bases; unmatched junction nucleotides: 1.

The chain links TRBV9 to TRBJ2-7; D possibly corresponds to TRBD2 (6 bases). The CDR3 has 17 amino acids. Per the germline V gene, CDR1 is SGDLS and CDR2 is YYNGEE. V lost 5 bases and J lost 2, with 23 bases in between. CDR3 DNA: TGTGCCAGCAGTGATGGGGGGAGACAATGGGGAACCTACGAGCAGTACTTC. Protein product: CASSDGGRQWGTYEQYF. Full variable domain (remainder filled in from reference TRBV9 and TRBJ2-7): DSGVTQTPKHLITATGQRVTLRCSPRSGDLSVYWYQQSLDQGLQFLIQYYNGEERAKGNILERFSAQQFPDLHSELNLSSLELGDSALYFCASSDGGRQWGTYEQYFGPGTRLTVT.

The sample holds one count of this clone. This chain connects TRBV5-6 to TRBJ2-6; tentative D call: TRBD1 (5 bases). V was shortened by 5 bases and J by 1 base, with 10 bases between the two germline ends. This CDR3 region has 15 residues. Germline V gene sequence: CDR1 SGHDT, CDR2 YYEEEE. The CDR3 is CASRSRASGANVLTF. The DNA for the CDR3 is TGTGCCAGCAGGTCCAGGGCGTCTGGGGCCAACGTCCTGACTTTC.

This sequence joins TRBV29-1 and TRBJ2-1, with 12 bases lining up with TRBD2. Germline assignment: CDR1 SQVTM and CDR2 ANQGSEA. The CDR3 is made up of 16 amino acids. Trimming cost V 2 bases and J 3 bases; bases outside gene matches: 5. The CDR3 DNA is TGCAGCGTTGAAAGCGGACTAGCGGGGCGCTACAATGAGCAGTTCTTC. As protein: CSVESGLAGRYNEQFF.

This clone was recorded only once. J is TRBJ2-7 and V is TRBV7-8; 7 nucleotides align to TRBD1. The CDR3 consists of 15 residues. The germline CDR1 and CDR2 sequences are SGHVS and FQNEAQ. V lost 1 base and J lost 3; bases outside the gene matches: 6. Here the CDR3 reads CASSLEARGLYEQYF. CDR3 DNA: TGTGCCAGCAGCTTAGAAGCTAGGGGGCTCTACGAGCAGTACTTC.

This rearrangement joins TRBV4-1 to TRBJ2-2; 11 bases match TRBD2. The CDR3 loop spans 21 amino acids. Germline CDR1 and CDR2: MGHRA and YSYEKL. After removal of 3 bases from V and 0 bases from J, the junction contained 15 bases not matched to a gene. The CDR3 reads CASSQRHLLAGDPANTGELFF. CDR3 DNA: TGCGCCAGCAGCCAGAGACACCTACTAGCGGGGGACCCTGCGAACACCGGGGAGCTGTTTTTT.

The chain has TRBV6-2 or TRBV6-3 and TRBJ2-1, with TRBD2 identical over 7 bases. The CDR3 runs 15 residues. Per the germline V gene, CDR1 is MNHEY and CDR2 is SVGEGT. V lost 0 bases, J lost 8 bases, and 7 bases stayed unmatched. The CDR3 DNA sequence: TGTGCCAGCAGTTACTCGATCGTGGGGAGGGATGAGCAGTTCTTC. This encodes CASSYSIVGRDEQFF.

The chain employs TRBV10-2 and TRBJ1-1; TRBD1 might be the D (5 bases). With 5 bases removed from V and 0 bases from J, the gap between germline ends came to 16 bases. The CDR3 has 16 residues. From germline, CDR1 is WSHSY and CDR2 SAAADI. This CDR3 is CASSPGGGRVNTEAFF. The CDR3 DNA follows: TGCGCCAGCAGTCCCGGGGGGGGAAGGGTGAACACTGAAGCTTTCTTT.

The chain combines TRBV7-9 with TRBJ2-1; 8 bases map to TRBD2. Looked up from germline, CDR1 is SEHNR and CDR2 is FQNEAQ (reference sequence). The CDR3 sequence is 15 residues long. After removal of 4 bases from V and 4 bases from J, the junction contained 6 bases not matched to a gene. CDR3 in amino acids: CASSSFSGGYNEQFF. CDR3 bases: TGTGCCAGCAGCTCGTTCAGCGGGGGATACAATGAGCAGTTCTTC.

The rearrangement joins TRBV5-5 to TRBJ1-3, with 8 bases lining up with TRBD1. CDR3 length: 19 amino acids. J was trimmed by 2 bases and V by 0 bases; bases with no gene match: 13. The germline V gene encodes CDR1 SGHKS and CDR2 YYEKEE (reference sequence). CDR3 loop: CASSLARDRTPWTGNTIYF. The CDR3 DNA reads TGTGCCAGCAGCTTGGCCCGGGACAGGACGCCTTGGACTGGAAACACCATATATTTT.

This chain joins TRBV11-1 and TRBJ1-1; TRBD1 matches 10 bases. With 5 bases clipped from V and 1 base from J, the junction kept 7 bases outside the gene matches. Germline V lookup: CDR1 SGHAT, CDR2 FQDESV (reference sequence). This CDR3 comprises 16 residues. This chain's CDR3 is CASSPRQGARNTEAFF. The CDR3 bases are TGTGCCAGCAGCCCTCGACAGGGGGCGAGGAACACTGAAGCTTTCTTT.

This clone has only a few counts. The chain uses TRBV2 and TRBJ1-1; D remains unclear. The CDR3 runs 14 residues. The ends were cut back, 3 bases at V and 0 bases at J, with 8 bases in the middle. Germline CDR1 is SNHLY and CDR2 is FYNNEI. CDR3 protein: CASSDEGLNTEAFF. The CDR3 coding sequence is TGTGCCAGCAGTGACGAGGGCCTGAACACTGAAGCTTTCTTT.

The rearrangement joins TRBV18 to TRBJ2-4, with 8 bases lining up with TRBD1. The V segment lost 3 bases and the J segment 5 bases; nucleotides outside the gene matches: 9. This CDR3 has 16 amino acids. The germline CDR1 and CDR2 sequences are KGHSH and LQKENI. As DNA, the CDR3 is TGTGCCAGCTCACCTTACGGACCGACAGGGGAAAACATTCAGTACTTC. Its translation is CASSPYGPTGENIQYF.

The table lists this clone with many counts. Other DNA sequences of this sample code for an identical CDR3. The rearrangement uses TRBV7-2 and TRBJ1-1, with D possibly being TRBD1 (6 bases). V was trimmed by 4 bases and J by 5 bases, leaving 14 bases between them. CDR1 is SGHTA and CDR2 is FQGNSA in the germline V gene. The CDR3 totals 14 residues. The CDR3 is CASSSTGFRTEAFF. CDR3 nucleotides: TGTGCCAGCAGCTCGACAGGTTTTCGGACTGAAGCTTTCTTT.

The chain combines TRBV7-9 with TRBJ1-2, with a possible D match to TRBD1 (5 bases). This CDR3 has 13 amino acids. Trimming left V 5 bases short and J 3 bases short, with 10 bases between. Germline V gives CDR1 SEHNR, CDR2 FQNEAQ (reference sequence). CDR3 sequence (DNA): TGTGCCAGCAGCCTAACGACAGACTATGGCTACACCTTC. Amino acid sequence: CASSLTTDYGYTF.

This clone was recorded many times. This chain uses TRBV27 with TRBJ2-7; D possibly corresponds to TRBD2 (7 bases). The CDR3 runs to 12 residues. V lost 6 bases and J 5 bases, leaving 11 bases between the germline ends. In germline, CDR1 is MNHEY, CDR2 SMNVEV (reference sequence). The CDR3, as DNA: TGTGCCAGCAGCGTCGGGGGGCACGAGCAGTACTTC. Residues: CASSVGGHEQYF.

The chain combines TRBV15 with TRBJ2-1, with 7 bases lining up with TRBD1. This CDR3 is built from 12 residues. Germline V CDR1 and CDR2: LNHNV, YYDKDF (reference sequence). V was clipped by 5 bases and J by 10 bases; unmatched bases: 5. CDR3 sequence reads: CATSRQGEEQFF. The CDR3 nucleotides are TGTGCCACCAGCCGACAGGGCGAGGAGCAGTTCTTC.

The chain links TRBV9 to TRBJ2-1; 10 nucleotides align to TRBD1. Trimming removed 0 bases from V and 7 bases from J; junction bases left unmatched: 4. CDR3 size: 15 residues. Per germline, CDR1 SGDLS and CDR2 YYNGEE. This CDR3 reads CASSVGGQGSNEQFF. As DNA, the CDR3 is TGTGCCAGCAGCGTAGGGGGACAGGGGTCGAATGAGCAGTTCTTC.

The rearrangement links TRBV25-1 to TRBJ2-7, with 8 bases that match TRBD2. The CDR3 length is 15 residues. Per the germline V gene, CDR1 is MGHDK and CDR2 is SYGVNS. After removal of 1 base from V and 4 bases from J, the junction contained 6 bases not matched to a gene. The CDR3 here is CASSEFVAGRYEQYF. CDR3 in DNA: TGTGCCAGCAGTGAATTTGTAGCGGGGCGGTACGAGCAGTACTTC.

In this sample, this clone turned up once. This chain uses TRBV28 with TRBJ1-2, with D unclear. The CDR3 is 15 amino acids. Germline CDR1 reads MDHEN; CDR2 reads SYDVKM. Trimming removed 4 bases at V and 2 bases at J, with 14 bases between. CDR3: CASSYQTYENYGYTF. CDR3 DNA sequence: TGTGCCAGCAGTTATCAGACTTATGAAAACTATGGCTACACCTTC.